This TCR beta chain originates from a study of shared clonotypes between healthy human individuals (dated by TCRdb to 2019 to 2021). Some background on the complete study: A couple of women and a few men aged 18 to 49 years were included in the cohort. To increase sequencing depth and limit assay-specific biases, different laboratories used diverse techniques to prepare libraries and sequence TCR repertoires. Per donor, leukapheresis produced somewhere between about 0.94 and 9 billion PBMCs. For each donor, CD4 naive and CD4 memory were each given three plates, CD8 naive was given two plates, and CD8 memory was given one plate. Blood TCR repertoires of four to six healthy adults were deeply sequenced to estimate repertoire size and the extent of clonotype sharing between individuals. Study-level results and caveats: Only blood was sampled, and tissue TCR repertoires likely differ from those in blood. The small number of donors limited the genetic and exposure-history diversity represented. Estimated clonotype richness was generally larger for naive than for memory subsets. Based on pairwise subsampling, the degree of clonotype sharing among donors was expected to be affected by sequencing depth. Even with the large sequencing depth, rarefaction of the sorted-subset datasets indicated that sequencing was incomplete. When a few donors were compared, the shared fraction of clonotypes was around 5% for naive CD4, around 3.5% for naive CD8, roughly 2.5% for memory CD4, and around 0.4% for memory CD8. Higher generation probabilities were observed for clonotypes shared by all four sorted-subset donors than for non-shared clonotypes.

A note on this clone: Which antigen it targets is not known. There are no base qualities to consult, and no much larger clone falls within one base.

Using the deep immunoSEQ assay, multiplex PCR amplified TCR CDR3 regions from genomic DNA. Genomic DNA extracted from each cell subset was distributed evenly over all wells of several immunoSEQ 96-well plates, and each plate served as one replicate. Each replicate PCR for sorted subsets received around 200 ng genomic DNA, equal to 30,000 or so T cell genomes. The purified libraries were quantified using a Qubit 3.0 fluorometer, sized with a Bioanalyzer 2100, and then quantified again using the KAPA Library Quantification kit. Every immunoSEQ 96-well plate was sequenced on a dedicated single-read 150-cycle Illumina NextSeq 550 flow cell. Processing in the source paper ran as follows. The immunoSEQ output contained only junctional sequences without quality scores, so filtering could not match that applied to full-length reads. Sequences were annotated with PyIR, a Python wrapper for IgBLAST v1.9, and V/J genes and CDR3 were assigned using IMGT germline references. Any read was removed if the V/J assignment was weak (E-value above 1e-6), the CDR3 was missing, or the read contained stop codons, out-of-frame junctions, or ambiguous translated residues. V3J clonotypes were defined by identical inferred V gene, J gene, and CDR3 amino acid sequence. Percentage overlap between repertoires was calculated by dividing the number of shared unique clonotypes by the size of the smaller repertoire. Richness of each repertoire was evaluated using RTK rarefaction, the Chao1 estimator, and Recon v2.1 estimates of unobserved clonotypes. Generation probabilities for all TCRbeta clonotypes obtained by the gDNA method from a handful of donors were computed using OLGA. TCRdb mirrors the immuneACCESS table, restricted to in-frame sequences. Some clones are absent from its copies; in checked studies, under half trace to an unresolved V gene, and the reason for the others is unknown. The V and J calls and clone size are taken from that table; D and trimming were inferred from the DNA. This sample is represented by 650,000 to 800,000 clones; 92% of them were singletons. About 24% of the sample lies in the top ten.

CD8 naive samples were obtained by positive selection for CCR7 among CD45RO-negative cells, yielding a CD45RA+CCR7+ population from which TemRA cells were excluded. Healthy HIV-negative adults with no recently reported acute infections or vaccinations were included as donors. Only Caucasian adults living in Nashville, Tennessee, USA were represented among the donors. Blood was obtained by leukapheresis, after which PBMCs were separated by Ficoll-Histopaque density gradient centrifugation and cryopreserved in liquid nitrogen vapor phase. Purity and quantity of every magnetically sorted T cell population were checked by analytical flow cytometry. Each sorted fraction had its genomic DNA isolated and then quantified by UV absorbance on a Nanodrop 2000c. The CDR3 measures 14 amino acids from cysteine to phenylalanine. Only CDR3 DNA remains: 42 bases, in frame from the first base. CDR1 and CDR2 were assigned from the germline V gene (reference sequence) as LNHDA and SQIVND. V lost 3 bases and J lost 5 bases, and the count of bases not matched to a germline gene is 5.

Sequencing was done on a sample of naive CD8+ T cells sorted from blood. This sample's cell subset or site label indicates: CD45RA+CCR7+. The V gene is TRBV19 and the J gene is TRBJ2-7, with TRBD1 matching 9 junction bases. This TCR derives from a man aged 25-45 years in good health. The DNA sequence follows: TGTGCCAGTAGTATTGGACAGGGGTTCAACGAGCAGTACTTC. It codes for CASSIGQGFNEQYF. The CDR3 plus the reference TRBV19 and TRBJ2-7 genes for the other parts give the full variable domain: DGGITQSPKYLFRKEGQNVTLSCEQNLNHDAMYWYRQDPGQGLRLIYYSQIVNDFQKGDIAEGYSVSREKKESFPLTVTSAQKNPTAFYLCASSIGQGFNEQYFGPGTRLTVT.